These T cell receptor beta chains were read from a single sample in a study of control samples from healthy donors and cancer patients. TCRdb's table, derived via immunoSEQ multiplex PCR, lists solely in-frame clones and lacks some. The sample contains some 100,000 clones, around three quarters of which appear only once. Sequenced: blood. The source of these receptors is a woman younger than 45 in good health. The CDR3 runs from the conserved cysteine through the conserved F or W. The D gene is left open where the match is weak. Rows give clone size only sometimes, using once, few, many, or a class for an expanded clone.

V: TRBV3-1/TRBV3-2; size: .; J: TRBJ2-2; D: .; DNA: TGTGCCAGCAGCCAAGGTGACGGGGAGCTGTTTTTT; CDR3: CASSQGDGELFF
V: TRBV6-4; size: .; J: TRBJ2-6; D: .; DNA: TGTGCCAGCAGTGGGGGAGCAGGGGCCAACGTCCTGACTTTC; CDR3: CASSGGAGANVLTF
V: TRBV5-1; size: few; J: TRBJ2-1; D: .; DNA: TGCGCCAGCAGTCCCAGACCTTACAATGAGCAGTTCTTC; CDR3: CASSPRPYNEQFF
V: TRBV14; size: .; J: TRBJ1-1; D: .; DNA: TGTGCCAGCAGCCAAGATGCCGGGGCCCGGGGCACTGAAGCTTTCTTT; CDR3: CASSQDAGARGTEAFF
V: TRBV14; size: .; J: TRBJ2-1; D: TRBD2; DNA: TGTGCCAGCAGCCAAGATCGGCTCAGCGGGGGGAGTTACAATGAGCAGTTCTTC; CDR3: CASSQDRLSGGSYNEQFF
V: TRBV6-6; size: .; J: TRBJ1-5; D: TRBD1; DNA: TGTGCCAGCAGTTACCCACAGGGGGCAGGCAATCAGCCCCAGCATTTT; CDR3: CASSYPQGAGNQPQHF
V: TRBV27; size: .; J: TRBJ2-3; D: TRBD1; DNA: TGTGCCAGCAGATCGGGACAGAGCACAGATACGCAGTATTTT; CDR3: CASRSGQSTDTQYF
V: TRBV2; size: .; J: TRBJ1-2; D: .; DNA: TGTGCCAGCAGTGACGGGGGGCTTGGCTACACCTTC; CDR3: CASSDGGLGYTF
V: TRBV5-1; size: .; J: TRBJ1-5; D: .; DNA: TGCGCCAGCAGCCAGGATGGCAATCAGCCCCAGCATTTT; CDR3: CASSQDGNQPQHF
V: TRBV5-8; size: .; J: TRBJ1-5; D: .; DNA: TGTGCCAGCGGCATTTTTAGTGGACGGCCCCAGCATTTT; CDR3: CASGIFSGRPQHF
V: TRBV7-2; size: .; J: TRBJ2-1; D: .; DNA: TGTGCCAGCAGCTTAAAATCATCGGGGGCTAATGAGCAGTTCTTC; CDR3: CASSLKSSGANEQFF
V: TRBV12-3/TRBV12-4; size: .; J: TRBJ2-3; D: .; DNA: TGTGCCAGCAGTTATTTGTTCGCAGATACGCAGTATTTT; CDR3: CASSYLFADTQYF
V: TRBV19; size: .; J: TRBJ1-1; D: TRBD1; DNA: TGTGCCAGTAGTGCGGGGACAGGGGGCACTGAAGCTTTCTTT; CDR3: CASSAGTGGTEAFF
V: TRBV6-5; size: many; J: TRBJ1-5; D: .; DNA: TGTGCCAGCAGTTACTCGTCGGGATGGCCCCAGCATTTT; CDR3: CASSYSSGWPQHF
V: TRBV10-1; size: few; J: TRBJ2-3; D: .; DNA: TGCGCCAGCAGTGAGGCGACAGGAGTGGATACGCAGTATTTT; CDR3: CASSEATGVDTQYF
V: TRBV19; size: .; J: TRBJ1-2; D: .; DNA: TGTGCCAGTAGTATGGGGCAGAACTATGGCTACACCTTC; CDR3: CASSMGQNYGYTF
V: TRBV30; size: .; J: TRBJ1-2; D: .; DNA: TGTGCCTGGACTCCACGGAACTATGGCTACACCTTC; CDR3: CAWTPRNYGYTF
V: TRBV7-3; size: .; J: TRBJ1-1; D: .; DNA: TGTGCCAGCAGCCGGGCACGGGGGGGAACAGCTGAAGCTTTCTTT; CDR3: CASSRARGGTAEAFF
V: TRBV7-9; size: .; J: TRBJ2-3; D: TRBD2; DNA: TGTGCCAGCATCTCCCAACCTGGCGGGGGTGATACGCAGTATTTT; CDR3: CASISQPGGGDTQYF
V: TRBV6-1; size: .; J: TRBJ2-2; D: .; DNA: TGTGCCAGCAGTAAAGTCGGGCCTATCCAGCGCGGGGAGCTGTTTTTT; CDR3: CASSKVGPIQRGELFF
V: TRBV14; size: .; J: TRBJ1-2; D: .; DNA: TGTGCCAGCGGATTAGGAAATGGCTACACCTTC; CDR3: CASGLGNGYTF
V: TRBV5-6; size: .; J: TRBJ2-3; D: .; DNA: TGTGCCAGCAGCACCCGACCGTCCCTCACGCAGTATTTT; CDR3: CASSTRPSLTQYF
V: TRBV19; size: once; J: TRBJ2-2; D: TRBD1; DNA: TGTGCCAGTACCCCTCGGGACAGGGTGAACACCGGGGAGCTGTTTTTT; CDR3: CASTPRDRVNTGELFF
V: TRBV5-4; size: .; J: TRBJ1-1; D: .; DNA: TGTGCCAGCAGCCCCTCTGAGGAGCTGAACACTGAAGCTTTCTTT; CDR3: CASSPSEELNTEAFF
V: TRBV9; size: .; J: TRBJ2-1; D: TRBD2; DNA: TGTGCCAGCAGCCCCCATCGCTGGGATGCGGGACTATTAGCGGGCAATGAGCAGTTCTTC; CDR3: CASSPHRWDAGLLAGNEQFF
V: TRBV2; size: .; J: TRBJ2-1; D: .; DNA: TGTGCCAGCAGTGGTATCGGAAACAATGAGCAGTTCTTC; CDR3: CASSGIGNNEQFF
V: TRBV11-3; size: .; J: TRBJ2-7; D: TRBD1; DNA: TGTGCCAGCAGCTCCGGACAGGGCGGCTCCTACGAGCAGTACTTC; CDR3: CASSSGQGGSYEQYF
V: TRBV5-6; size: few; J: TRBJ2-1; D: TRBD1; DNA: TGTGCCAGCAGCTTGACAGGGGGCGCGGACAATGAGCAGTTCTTC; CDR3: CASSLTGGADNEQFF
V: TRBV7-2; size: once; J: TRBJ2-1; D: TRBD2; DNA: TGTGCCAGCAGTCCTAGCGGGGGGTTTTATGAGCAGTTCTTC; CDR3: CASSPSGGFYEQFF
V: TRBV11-2; size: .; J: TRBJ1-2; D: .; DNA: TGTGCCAGCAGCGCAACAGAAAACAGGGAGGGCACCTTC; CDR3: CASSATENREGTF
V: TRBV9; size: .; J: TRBJ2-5; D: .; DNA: TGTGCCAGCAGCGTAGATAGCTCCACGGGCCAAGAGACCCAGTACTTC; CDR3: CASSVDSSTGQETQYF
V: TRBV19; size: .; J: TRBJ1-2; D: TRBD1; DNA: TGTGCCAGCAAGGCCCTTGGACAGGAGAATGGCTACACCTTC; CDR3: CASKALGQENGYTF
V: TRBV7-9; size: few; J: TRBJ1-1; D: TRBD1; DNA: TGTGCCAGCAGCCCGTTTGGACAGGGAGGGATGAACACTGAAGCTTTCTTT; CDR3: CASSPFGQGGMNTEAFF
V: TRBV18; size: .; J: TRBJ1-2; D: TRBD1; DNA: TGTGCCAGCTCACCGGGACAGGGTTATGGCTACACCTTC; CDR3: CASSPGQGYGYTF
V: TRBV29-1; size: .; J: TRBJ1-5; D: .; DNA: TGCAGCGTTGCTGGGCGGGGTGGTAATCAGCCCCAGCATTTT; CDR3: CSVAGRGGNQPQHF
V: TRBV6-2/TRBV6-3; size: .; J: TRBJ2-6; D: .; DNA: TGTGCCAGCAGTTACTCGAGTCAGTCCGGGGCCAACGTCCTGACTTTC; CDR3: CASSYSSQSGANVLTF
V: TRBV11-3; size: .; J: TRBJ2-1; D: .; DNA: TGTGCCAGCAGCCTTACCTACTACAATGAGCAGTTCTTC; CDR3: CASSLTYYNEQFF
V: TRBV5-8; size: .; J: TRBJ2-2; D: TRBD1; DNA: TGTGCCAGCAGCCCCCAGGGGGCCGGAACCGGGGAGCTGTTTTTT; CDR3: CASSPQGAGTGELFF
V: TRBV12-3/TRBV12-4; size: .; J: TRBJ1-1; D: .; DNA: TGTGCCAGCAGTCGATACACTGAAGCTTTCTTT; CDR3: CASSRYTEAFF
V: TRBV30; size: .; J: TRBJ1-3; D: .; DNA: TGTGCCTGGAGTGTGAGCTCTGGAAACACCATATATTTT; CDR3: CAWSVSSGNTIYF
V: TRBV6-5; size: few; J: TRBJ2-7; D: TRBD2; DNA: TGTGCCAGCAGGCGCGGCGGGAGAGTAAGCGAGCAGTACTTC; CDR3: CASRRGGRVSEQYF
V: TRBV15; size: few; J: TRBJ1-4; D: .; DNA: TGTGCCACCAGCAGGGTCGGAAACTCTAATGAAAAACTGTTTTTT; CDR3: CATSRVGNSNEKLFF
V: TRBV13; size: .; J: TRBJ2-7; D: .; DNA: TGTGCCAGCAGCTTAGGACGGGGGCGAGGGCAAGGGGGCGAGCAGTACTTC; CDR3: CASSLGRGRGQGGEQYF
V: TRBV5-6; size: .; J: TRBJ2-5; D: TRBD1; DNA: TGTGCCAGCAGCTTTATCACAGGGGGACTGGAGACCCAGTACTTC; CDR3: CASSFITGGLETQYF
V: TRBV24-1; size: .; J: TRBJ2-6; D: .; DNA: TGTGCCACCAGTGATCCGGACTCTGGGGCCAACGTCCTGACTTTC; CDR3: CATSDPDSGANVLTF
V: TRBV6-2/TRBV6-3; size: .; J: TRBJ2-5; D: TRBD2; DNA: TGTGCCAGCAGCCACTCACGGGGGGGAGAGACCCAGTACTTC; CDR3: CASSHSRGGETQYF
V: TRBV6-5; size: few; J: TRBJ1-1; D: TRBD1; DNA: TGTGCCAGCAGACCTGGACAGGTAGGGAACACTGAAGCTTTCTTT; CDR3: CASRPGQVGNTEAFF